The present T cell receptor beta chain was sequenced within a study of T cell changes during pregnancy in multiple sclerosis. Here immunoSEQ multiplex PCR was the method, and the copy in TCRdb shows in-frame clones only, minus some. The sample lists around 95,000 clones, approximately 95% occurring once. This receptor was identified in a female donor in good health, enrolled as a control in a pregnancy study. Sequences were derived from peripheral blood, sampled after pregnancy.

The CDR3 DNA reads as TGTGCCACCCAGGACAGCCCTTTTTTAGCCAAAAACATTCAGTACTTC. It codes for CATQDSPFLAKNIQYF. The chain recombines TRBV28 with TRBJ2-4, with D tentatively TRBD1 (6 bases). The CDR3 covers 16 residues. Germline V gene lookup returns CDR1 MDHEN and CDR2 SYDVKM. V was cut by 10 bases and J by 0 bases, with 19 bases left in between.